These T cell receptor beta chains were read from a single sample in a study of cytotoxic CD8 clonotypes in ibrutinib-treated CLL. Method: immunoSEQ multiplex PCR; TCRdb's copy keeps in-frame clones and lacks some. Here the sample spans 50,000 to 75,000 clones, about three quarters being singletons. This specimen consisted of PBMCs, obtained after 12 months of ibrutinib treatment. These TCRs come from a human donor with chronic lymphocytic leukemia. CDR3s include the opening cysteine and the closing phenylalanine or tryptophan. The D gene is left open where the match is weak. Size is stated for part of the rows, as once, few or many counts, or as a class when the clone is expanded.

size	D	V	J	CDR3	DNA
-	TRBD1	TRBV15	TRBJ2-7	CATSRGAGGTYEQYF	TGTGCCACCAGCAGAGGGGCAGGGGGTACCTACGAGCAGTACTTC
few	TRBD2	TRBV10-1	TRBJ2-2	CASSESISGGNTGELFF	TGCGCCAGCAGTGAGTCGATCAGCGGGGGGAACACCGGGGAGCTGTTTTTT
-	TRBD2	TRBV30	TRBJ2-3	CAWSGSGLAGVLSKSDTQYF	TGTGCCTGGAGTGGATCGGGGCTAGCGGGAGTACTTTCCAAGTCAGATACGCAGTATTTT
-	TRBD2	TRBV18	TRBJ2-1	CASSPLAGGYNEQFF	TGTGCCAGCTCACCCCTAGCGGGAGGCTACAATGAGCAGTTCTTC
-	-	TRBV9	TRBJ2-3	CASSVARGDGTQYF	TGTGCCAGCAGCGTAGCCAGGGGGGACGGTACGCAGTATTTT
-	TRBD1	TRBV14	TRBJ1-1	CASSLRTGWGSEAFF	TGTGCCAGCAGCCTGCGGACAGGTTGGGGCTCTGAAGCTTTCTTT
-	TRBD2	TRBV4-1	TRBJ2-7	CASSQEGLAGYEQYF	TGCGCCAGCAGCCAAGAGGGACTAGCGGGTTACGAGCAGTACTTC
-	-	TRBV29-1	TRBJ1-1	CSVVGGNTEAFF	TGCAGCGTTGTCGGGGGTAACACTGAAGCTTTCTTT
-	-	TRBV19	TRBJ2-7	CASSFGRTYEQYF	TGTGCCAGTAGTTTCGGCAGGACCTACGAGCAGTACTTC
-	TRBD2	TRBV5-4	TRBJ2-1	CASSYEGLAAHNEQFF	TGTGCCAGCAGCTACGAGGGACTAGCGGCTCACAATGAGCAGTTCTTC
-	TRBD1	TRBV19	TRBJ1-4	CASSIGRGAEKLFF	TGTGCCAGTAGTATTGGCAGGGGGGCTGAAAAACTGTTTTTT
-	TRBD1	TRBV5-1	TRBJ2-7	CASSFGPGQGKSYEQYF	TGCGCCAGCAGCTTCGGCCCGGGACAGGGGAAGTCCTACGAGCAGTACTTC
-	-	TRBV2	TRBJ1-2	CASSEDSYYGYTF	TGTGCCAGCAGTGAGGACAGCTACTATGGCTACACCTTC
-	-	TRBV6-1	TRBJ2-7	CASLWSLTYEQYF	TGTGCCAGCCTATGGTCTTTAACCTACGAGCAGTACTTC
-	TRBD2	TRBV10-3	TRBJ2-2	CAITSAAGGDTGELFF	TGTGCCATCACGTCAGCAGCGGGAGGGGACACCGGGGAGCTGTTTTTT
few	TRBD2	TRBV19	TRBJ2-3	CASSPHLAGASTDTQYF	TGTGCCAGTAGTCCGCATCTAGCGGGAGCTAGCACAGATACGCAGTATTTT
-	TRBD2	TRBV6-4	TRBJ2-7	CASTGTSGSDEQYF	TGTGCCAGCACCGGGACTAGCGGGAGTGACGAGCAGTACTTC
many	-	TRBV20-1	TRBJ2-3	CSARAGDTQYF	TGCAGTGCTAGAGCAGGGGATACGCAGTATTTT
once	TRBD1	TRBV9	TRBJ2-6	CASSVSPGTGFGANVLTF	TGTGCCAGCAGCGTAAGTCCCGGGACAGGGTTCGGGGCCAACGTCCTGACTTTC
few	-	TRBV28	TRBJ1-1	CASSSYSRGTEAFF	TGTGCCAGCAGTTCCTACTCCAGGGGTACTGAAGCTTTCTTT
-	-	TRBV19	TRBJ1-3	CASSIGLGGESGNTIYF	TGTGCCAGTAGTATTGGGCTCGGGGGCGAATCTGGAAACACCATATATTTT
-	-	TRBV30	TRBJ2-7	CAWSYGAPSEQYF	TGTGCCTGGAGTTACGGGGCCCCCTCCGAGCAGTACTTC
-	-	TRBV6-6	TRBJ2-1	CASSYSRDYNEQFF	TGTGCCAGCAGTTACAGTCGGGACTACAATGAGCAGTTCTTC
-	-	TRBV7-2	TRBJ2-5	CASSPPWETQYF	TGTGCCAGCAGCCCTCCTTGGGAGACCCAGTACTTC
-	-	TRBV21-1	TRBJ1-5	CASSKVGTGEVGSNQPQHF	TGTGCCAGCAGCAAAGTGGGGACAGGGGAGGTGGGAAGCAATCAGCCCCAGCATTTT
few	TRBD1	TRBV5-1	TRBJ2-5	CASSEGQGGKTQYF	TGCGCCAGCAGCGAGGGACAGGGAGGGAAGACCCAGTACTTC
few	TRBD1	TRBV6-6	TRBJ2-7	CASSRQGSEQYF	TGTGCCAGCAGTCGACAGGGTTCAGAGCAGTACTTC
-	TRBD2	TRBV18	TRBJ2-5	CASSPTKGLAGVETQYF	TGTGCCAGCTCACCAACAAAGGGACTAGCGGGAGTAGAGACCCAGTACTTC
-	-	TRBV19	TRBJ1-1	CASSMGSAFEAFF	TGTGCCAGTAGTATGGGGTCCGCATTCGAAGCTTTCTTT
-	-	TRBV5-6	TRBJ1-4	CASSLEGPSREKLFF	TGTGCCAGCAGCTTGGAGGGCCCTTCGCGGGAAAAACTGTTTTTT
-	TRBD2	TRBV4-1	TRBJ2-7	CASSQLAGGSYEQYF	TGCGCCAGCAGCCAACTAGCGGGAGGCTCCTACGAGCAGTACTTC
-	-	TRBV14	TRBJ1-1	CASSQNTEAFF	TGTGCCAGCAGCCAAAACACTGAAGCTTTCTTT
-	TRBD1	TRBV6-5	TRBJ2-7	CASSGGQGIYEQYF	TGTGCCAGCAGTGGGGGACAGGGTATCTACGAGCAGTACTTC
-	-	TRBV6-6	TRBJ2-7	CASSYRGEQYF	TGTGCCAGCAGTTACCGGGGGGAGCAGTACTTC
-	TRBD1	TRBV7-8	TRBJ2-2	CASSLSDRGNTGELFF	TGTGCCAGCAGCTTATCAGACAGGGGAAACACCGGGGAGCTGTTTTTT
-	-	TRBV19	TRBJ2-1	CASKGRGAEFF	TGTGCCAGTAAGGGCCGGGGTGCGGAGTTCTTC
-	-	TRBV7-6	TRBJ2-5	CASSFFGQETQYF	TGTGCCAGCAGCTTTTTTGGACAAGAGACCCAGTACTTC
-	TRBD1	TRBV6-1	TRBJ1-2	CASSRQGGYTF	TGTGCCAGCAGTCGACAGGGTGGCTACACCTTC
-	-	TRBV27	TRBJ2-7	CASSPISEGASGTIRAYEQYF	TGTGCCAGCAGTCCTATTTCAGAGGGAGCTTCGGGGACCATACGCGCTTACGAGCAGTACTTC
-	-	TRBV5-4	TRBJ1-2	CASSSPALNYGYTF	TGTGCCAGCAGCTCTCCAGCCCTTAACTATGGCTACACCTTC
once	-	TRBV5-4	TRBJ1-4	CASSSGPLNEKLFF	TGTGCCAGCAGCTCGGGACCGCTTAATGAAAAACTGTTTTTT
few	-	TRBV18	TRBJ2-1	CASSPAPGHEQFF	TGTGCCAGCTCTCCGGCGCCGGGTCATGAGCAGTTCTTC
-	TRBD1	TRBV7-2	TRBJ2-7	CASSTGQVVNEQYF	TGTGCCAGCAGCACGGGACAGGTCGTCAACGAGCAGTACTTC
-	-	TRBV28	TRBJ2-7	CASSLRRIDRTTYEQYF	TGTGCCAGCAGTTTGCGGCGCATTGACAGGACCACCTACGAGCAGTACTTC
-	-	TRBV29-1	TRBJ2-7	CSVYSGVVPYEQYF	TGCAGCGTTTACTCGGGAGTAGTTCCCTACGAGCAGTACTTC
-	-	TRBV27	TRBJ2-1	CASSFSSAGALLYNEQFF	TGTGCCAGCAGTTTCTCGTCGGCGGGGGCTCTTCTCTACAATGAGCAGTTCTTC
few	-	TRBV6-5	TRBJ1-4	CASSSGNPSDEKLFF	TGTGCCAGCAGTTCCGGGAACCCATCGGATGAAAAACTGTTTTTT
-	TRBD1	TRBV6-5	TRBJ1-1	CASSASTGGWTEAFF	TGTGCCAGCAGTGCTTCGACAGGGGGTTGGACTGAAGCTTTCTTT
-	-	TRBV9	TRBJ2-1	CASSGLRDTQTYNEQFF	TGTGCCAGCAGCGGTCTCCGGGACACCCAAACCTACAATGAGCAGTTCTTC
many	TRBD2	TRBV19	TRBJ2-7	CASSNLGTSIYEQYF	TGTGCCAGTAGTAACCTGGGGACTAGCATATACGAGCAGTACTTC